This T cell receptor beta chain derives from a study of T cell responses to AZD1222 COVID-19 vaccine. Whole-study context: Second doses at about 4 or about 12 weeks were pooled.

Generated by immunoSEQ multiplex PCR, the TCRdb table keeps only in-frame clones and is missing some. The data contain roughly 130,000 clones, 88% of them seen just once; the ten biggest clones take up approximately 8%. The study, taken as a whole, reports: Recipients of two AZD1222 doses showed rising Spike-specific TCR breadth and depth. Donors skewed white British and female; clonal diversity was possibly underestimated.

The ends lost 4 bases at V and 0 bases at J; junction bases unmatched: 3. The CDR3 totals 15 residues. Germline loops: CDR1 SGHDN, CDR2 FVKESK. With respect to this clone: The target antigen is unknown.

The sample here was peripheral blood, taken on day 0 of AZD1222 vaccination. V and J are TRBV14 and TRBJ1-3; the match to TRBD1 covers 7 bases. The receptor was isolated from an adult in good health. This CDR3 reads CASSLGQLSGNTIYF. CDR3 nucleotides: TGTGCCAGCAGCCTGGGACAGCTCTCTGGAAACACCATATATTTT.